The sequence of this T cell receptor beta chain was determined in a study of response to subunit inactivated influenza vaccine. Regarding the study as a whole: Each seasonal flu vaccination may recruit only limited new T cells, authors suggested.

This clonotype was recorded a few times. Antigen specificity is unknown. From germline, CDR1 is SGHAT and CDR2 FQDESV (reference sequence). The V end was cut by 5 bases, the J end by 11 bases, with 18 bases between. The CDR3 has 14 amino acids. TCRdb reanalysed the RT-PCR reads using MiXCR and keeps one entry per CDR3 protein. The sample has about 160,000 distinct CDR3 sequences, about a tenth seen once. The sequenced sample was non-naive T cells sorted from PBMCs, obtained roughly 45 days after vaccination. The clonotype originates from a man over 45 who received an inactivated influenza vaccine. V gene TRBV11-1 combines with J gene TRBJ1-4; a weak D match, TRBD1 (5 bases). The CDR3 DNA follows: TGTGCCAGCAGCCGTATTGGACACCCTTCGAAACTGTTTTTT. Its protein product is CASSRIGHPSKLFF.